Here is one T cell receptor (beta chain) with its context. The sample originates from a study of blood T cell repertoires in COVID-19. Study-level information: Collection of acute and convalescent COVID-19 samples took place in the United States, Italy and Spain. T cells, B-cell-depleted T cells, or PBMCs provided the cDNA or gDNA that served as material.

Germline CDR1 SGHTA, CDR2 FQGNSA. The CDR3 loop spans 18 amino acids. Trimming left V 2 bases short and J 3 bases short, with 17 bases between. Assay used: immunoSEQ multiplex PCR; TCRdb lists only in-frame clones, some missing. The sample carries a few hundred thousand clones, around 85% recorded once. Recruitment covered 25 or so US areas and drew participants whose ages spanned about 18 to 89 years. Allocation to cohorts depended on clinical history reported by the participants. Sequencing was carried out using PBMCs or T cells enriched from blood (not recorded which). The origin of this receptor is a woman between 35 and 50 years old with acute COVID-19. This chain joins TRBV7-2 and TRBJ2-6, with D unclear. The CDR3 DNA sequence: TGTGCCAGCAGCTTAAACGCAGGTGTCTTCTTTGGGGCCAACGTCCTGACTTTC. This translates into CASSLNAGVFFGANVLTF.